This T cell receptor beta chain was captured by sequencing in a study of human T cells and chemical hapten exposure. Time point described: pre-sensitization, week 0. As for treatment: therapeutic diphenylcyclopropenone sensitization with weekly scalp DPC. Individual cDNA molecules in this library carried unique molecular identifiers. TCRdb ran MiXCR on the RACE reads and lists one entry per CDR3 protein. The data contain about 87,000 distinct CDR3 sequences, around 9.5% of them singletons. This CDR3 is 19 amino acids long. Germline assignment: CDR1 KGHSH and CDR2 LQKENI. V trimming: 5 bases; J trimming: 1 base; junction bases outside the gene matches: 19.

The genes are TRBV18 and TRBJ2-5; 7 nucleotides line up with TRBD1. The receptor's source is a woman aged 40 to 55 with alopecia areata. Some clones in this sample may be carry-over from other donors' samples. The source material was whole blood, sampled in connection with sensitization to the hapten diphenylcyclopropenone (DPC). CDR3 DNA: TGTGCCAGCTCATCTCGACAGGGTATCGAGGGAGCCAGCCAAGAGACCCAGTACTTC. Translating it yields CASSSRQGIEGASQETQYF. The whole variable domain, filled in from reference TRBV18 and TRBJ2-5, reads NAGVMQNPRHLVRRRGQEARLRCSPMKGHSHVYWYRQLPEEGLKFMVYLQKENIIDESGMPKERFSAEFPKEGPSILRIQQVVRGDSAAYFCASSSRQGIEGASQETQYFGPGTRLLVL.